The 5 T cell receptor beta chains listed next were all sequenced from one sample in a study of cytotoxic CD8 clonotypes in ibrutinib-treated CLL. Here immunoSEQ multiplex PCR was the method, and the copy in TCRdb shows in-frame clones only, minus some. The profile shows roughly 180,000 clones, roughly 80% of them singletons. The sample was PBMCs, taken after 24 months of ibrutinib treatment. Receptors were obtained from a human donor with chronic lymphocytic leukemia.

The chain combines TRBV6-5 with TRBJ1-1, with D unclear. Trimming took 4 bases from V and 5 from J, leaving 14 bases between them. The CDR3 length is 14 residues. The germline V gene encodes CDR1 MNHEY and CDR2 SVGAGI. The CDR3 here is CASSLRRGRTEAFF. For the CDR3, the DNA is TGTGCCAGCAGTTTACGGCGGGGAAGGACTGAAGCTTTCTTT.

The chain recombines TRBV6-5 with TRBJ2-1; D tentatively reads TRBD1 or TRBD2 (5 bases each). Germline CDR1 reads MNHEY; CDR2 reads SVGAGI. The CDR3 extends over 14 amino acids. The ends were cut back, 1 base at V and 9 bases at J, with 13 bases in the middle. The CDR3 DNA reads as TGTGCCAGCAGTTACTGGTCCGGGGCACGTGAGCAGTTCTTC. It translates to CASSYWSGAREQFF.

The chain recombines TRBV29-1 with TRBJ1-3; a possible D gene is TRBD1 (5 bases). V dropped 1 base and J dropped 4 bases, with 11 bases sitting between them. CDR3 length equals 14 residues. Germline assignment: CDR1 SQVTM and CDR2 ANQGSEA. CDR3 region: CSVEGGPSGNTIYF. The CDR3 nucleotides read TGCAGCGTTGAAGGGGGCCCGTCGGGAAACACCATATATTTT.

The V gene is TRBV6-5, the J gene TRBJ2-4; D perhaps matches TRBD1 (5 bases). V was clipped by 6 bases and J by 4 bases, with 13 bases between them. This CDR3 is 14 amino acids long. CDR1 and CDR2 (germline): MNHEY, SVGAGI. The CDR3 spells CASSQGPPKNIQYF. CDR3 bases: TGTGCCAGCAGCCAGGGTCCACCGAAAAACATTCAGTACTTC.

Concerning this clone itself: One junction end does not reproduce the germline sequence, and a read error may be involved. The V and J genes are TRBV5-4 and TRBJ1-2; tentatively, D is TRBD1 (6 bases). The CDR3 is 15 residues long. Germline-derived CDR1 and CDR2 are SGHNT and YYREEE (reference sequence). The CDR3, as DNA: TGTGCCAGCAGGTTGGGGGGGCTAACAAACTATGGCTACACCTTC. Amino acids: CASRLGGLTNYGYTF.